The next 16 T cell receptor beta chains were all read from a single sample in a study of T cell responses to AZD1222 COVID-19 vaccine. Assay: immunoSEQ multiplex PCR; the TCRdb copy retains only in-frame clones and omits some. Counted here are about 81,000 clones, 85% to 95% occurring once; the ten biggest clones make up about 8%. The material was peripheral blood, obtained 28 days after the second AZD1222 dose. All receptors come from an adult who received the AZD1222 COVID-19 vaccine.

This rearrangement joins TRBV30 to TRBJ1-5; 10 bases fit TRBD1. V was pared by 2 bases and J by 4 bases, with 8 bases of the junction left unmatched. The CDR3 has 16 amino acids. The germline V gene encodes CDR1 GTSNPN and CDR2 SVGIG (reference sequence). The CDR3 DNA is TGTGCCTGGAGTCAAAGGTCGGGACAGGGGAATCAGCCCCAGCATTTT. This translates into CAWSQRSGQGNQPQHF.

The genes are TRBV11-2 and TRBJ2-7; possible D gene TRBD2, 7 bases. Trimming stripped 2 bases from V and 4 bases from J, with 15 bases between. CDR1 SGHAT and CDR2 FQNNGV come from the germline V gene. The CDR3 runs 15 residues. The CDR3 loop reads CASSLFGGPAYEQYF. DNA of the CDR3: TGTGCCAGCAGCTTATTCGGGGGGCCGGCGTACGAGCAGTACTTC.

The J gene is TRBJ1-2, the V gene TRBV27; 12 nucleotides line up with TRBD1. CDR1 MNHEY and CDR2 SMNVEV come from the germline V gene (reference sequence). With V trimmed by 8 bases and J by 7 bases, 14 bases remained unmatched. The length of the CDR3 is 16 residues. For the CDR3, the DNA is TGTGCCAGCTTAAAAGCGTCGGGACAGGGGGCTGGTGGCTACACCTTC. Encoded protein: CASLKASGQGAGGYTF.

The chain's CDR3 is CASSQSGNEQFF. CDR3 coding DNA: TGCGCCAGCAGCCAATCAGGTAATGAGCAGTTCTTC. V is TRBV4-1 and J is TRBJ2-1; D remains unclear. Trimming left V 2 bases short and J 7 bases short, with 6 bases between. Germline lookup yields CDR1 MGHRA and CDR2 YSYEKL. This CDR3 comprises 12 residues.

This chain uses TRBV6-5 with TRBJ2-7; D is tentatively TRBD1 or TRBD2 (5 bases each). The length of the CDR3 is 15 residues. Trimming took 5 bases from V and 0 from J, leaving 14 bases between them. Per the germline V gene, CDR1 is MNHEY and CDR2 is SVGAGI. This CDR3 is CASSTGPRSSYEQYF. CDR3 coding DNA: TGTGCCAGCAGTACGGGACCCCGGAGCTCCTACGAGCAGTACTTC.

The genes are TRBV11-2 and TRBJ2-7; 7 nucleotides line up with TRBD1. The CDR3 spans 13 residues. V shed 6 bases and J 3 bases; nucleotides not matched to a gene: 5. CDR1 and CDR2 (germline): SGHAT, FQNNGV. The CDR3 DNA reads as TGTGCCAGCAGTCCACAGGGGAACTACGAGCAGTACTTC. It yields the protein CASSPQGNYEQYF.

The chain couples TRBV27 to TRBJ1-5, with no clear D. Germline V gene data show CDR1 as MNHEY and CDR2 as SMNVEV (reference sequence). The CDR3 sequence is 12 residues long. The V gene lost 8 bases and the J gene lost 2 bases, with 7 bases spanning the gap. CDR3 amino acids: CASGIRNQPQHF. In nucleotides, the CDR3 is TGTGCCAGCGGAATACGCAATCAGCCCCAGCATTTT.

This clone was seen a single time. The V call is TRBV29-1, the J call TRBJ2-3; 7 nucleotides align to TRBD1. CDR1 is SQVTM and CDR2 is ANQGSEA in the germline V gene. This CDR3 is 13 amino acids long. After removal of 4 bases from V and 6 bases from J, the junction contained 7 bases not matched to a gene. Written as DNA, the CDR3 is TGCAGCGTTGGGGGCAGGGGGATGGATACGCAGTATTTT. Translation gives CSVGGRGMDTQYF.

This chain connects TRBV19 to TRBJ2-2; D is ambiguous. The CDR3 runs 11 residues. V lost 6 bases to trimming and J lost 5 bases, with 4 bases between them. Germline V CDR1 and CDR2: LNHDA, SQIVND (reference sequence). CDR3 coding DNA: TGTGCCAGTAGGCAAACCGGGGAGCTGTTTTTT. This sequence encodes CASRQTGELFF.

The chain recombines TRBV5-5 with TRBJ2-7; TRBD1 matches 11 bases. V lost 3 bases, J lost 4 bases, and 6 bases stayed unmatched. This CDR3 spans 15 amino acids. Germline V CDR1 and CDR2: SGHKS, YYEKEE (reference sequence). The CDR3 DNA follows: TGTGCCAGCAGCTACTGGACAGGGGGCCGATACGAGCAGTACTTC. The encoded protein is CASSYWTGGRYEQYF. Variable domain in full (rest from reference TRBV5-5 and TRBJ2-7): DAGVTQSPTHLIKTRGQQVTLRCSPISGHKSVSWYQQVLGQGPQFIFQYYEKEERGRGNFPDRFSARQFPNYSSELNVNALLLGDSALYLCASSYWTGGRYEQYFGPGTRLTVT.

The V gene is TRBV24-1, the J gene TRBJ2-1; the match to TRBD1 covers 9 bases. This CDR3 contains 16 residues. The junction had 4 bases not matched to a gene; V was cut back by 0 bases and J by 5 bases. Germline V lookup: CDR1 KGHDR, CDR2 SFDVKD. CDR3 in amino acids: CATSDLGDRDHNEQFF. The CDR3 DNA is TGTGCCACCAGTGATTTGGGGGACAGGGACCACAATGAGCAGTTCTTC.

The chain uses TRBV2 and TRBJ1-5; 10 nucleotides agree with TRBD1. In germline, CDR1 is SNHLY, CDR2 FYNNEI. The CDR3 runs 14 residues. V was pared by 5 bases and J by 5 bases, with 3 bases of the junction left unmatched. Here the CDR3 reads CASSMGQGYQPQHF. The CDR3 DNA is TGTGCCAGCAGTATGGGACAGGGGTATCAGCCCCAGCATTTT.

The V and J genes are TRBV25-1 and TRBJ1-1; D is ambiguous. The CDR3 length is 11 residues. Germline values: CDR1 MGHDK, CDR2 SYGVNS. Deletions cut 7 bases from V and 0 bases from J, with 3 bases between. The CDR3 protein is CASTMNTEAFF. The CDR3 DNA sequence: TGTGCCAGCACCATGAACACTGAAGCTTTCTTT.

CDR3: CASSVDDVQPQHF. The CDR3 bases are TGTGCCAGCAGCGTAGACGACGTTCAGCCCCAGCATTTT. The V and J genes are TRBV9 and TRBJ1-5; the D is unclear. Trimming took 0 bases from V and 6 from J, leaving 7 bases between them. The germline gives CDR1 SGDLS, CDR2 YYNGEE. There are 13 residues in the CDR3.

This rearrangement joins TRBV7-2 to TRBJ1-5; the D gene is possibly TRBD1 (5 bases). The germline V gene has CDR1 SGHTA and CDR2 FQGNSA. V was cut by 0 bases and J by 2 bases, with 11 bases left in between. The CDR3 contains 16 residues. The CDR3 nucleotides are TGTGCCAGCAGCTTAGCAGGGACGGGCGGCAATCAGCCCCAGCATTTT. It codes for CASSLAGTGGNQPQHF.

V and J are TRBV5-1 and TRBJ1-1; possible D gene TRBD1, 6 bases. Trimming shortened V by 4 bases and J by 3 bases, and 16 bases separated the two germline ends. CDR1 and CDR2 from the germline V gene are SGHRS and YFSETQ. The CDR3 contains 15 residues. The CDR3 region is CASSDGGHVYTEAFF. The CDR3 DNA follows: TGCGCCAGCAGCGATGGGGGGCACGTGTACACTGAAGCTTTCTTT.